A selection of T cell receptor beta chains follows, all from one sample in a study of T cells in Graves' hyperthyroidism and ophthalmopathy. Via MiXCR, TCRdb re-called the multiplex PCR reads, giving one row per CDR3 protein. The sample contains 250,000 to 400,000 distinct CDR3 sequences, approximately 13% of which appear only once. The sequenced material came from blood. These receptors all come from a woman between 40 and 55 years old with Graves' ophthalmopathy. The CDR3 runs from the conserved cysteine through the conserved F or W. A D gene is named only where the DNA matches it firmly. Expanded clones are given a class, and other clones once, few, many or no size at all.

clone size	D gene	J gene	V gene	CDR3 protein	CDR3 DNA
few	NA	TRBJ1-1	TRBV19	CASSPTGLMNTEAFF	TGTGCCAGTAGTCCCACTGGACTTATGAACACTGAAGCTTTCTTT
many	NA	TRBJ1-2	TRBV6-1	CASSVGQYYGYTF	TGTGCCAGCAGTGTTGGACAGTACTATGGCTACACCTTC
few	TRBD1	TRBJ1-2	TRBV30	CAWSRPSQGAPYGYTF	TGTGCCTGGAGTCGTCCGTCGCAGGGGGCCCCCTATGGCTACACCTTC
few	TRBD2	TRBJ2-7	TRBV3-1	CASSQEIGLAGAYEQYF	TGTGCCAGCAGCCAAGAGATCGGACTAGCGGGGGCCTACGAGCAGTACTTC
many	NA	TRBJ1-1	TRBV27	CASSLSGVTEAFF	TGTGCCAGCAGTTTGTCTGGAGTAACTGAAGCTTTCTTT
NA	NA	TRBJ2-1	TRBV27	CASSQWDNFYNEQFF	TGTGCCAGCAGTCAATGGGACAATTTTTACAATGAGCAGTTCTTC
NA	TRBD2	TRBJ2-1	TRBV20-1	CSARAVGTSGDEQFF	TGCAGTGCTAGAGCGGTAGGCACTAGCGGTGATGAGCAGTTCTTC
NA	NA	TRBJ1-6	TRBV19	CASSMLDSPLHF	TGTGCCAGTAGTATGCTAGATTCACCCCTCCACTTT
many	NA	TRBJ2-5	TRBV6-1	CASRWQKANQETQYF	TGTGCCAGCAGGTGGCAGAAGGCTAACCAAGAGACCCAGTACTTC
many	TRBD1	TRBJ1-6	TRBV7-9	CASSLGQQNSPLHF	TGTGCCAGCAGCTTGGGACAGCAAAATTCACCCCTCCACTTT
NA	NA	TRBJ1-1	TRBV19	CASSPTGGRGTEAFF	TGTGCCAGTAGTCCTACGGGCGGGCGTGGGACTGAAGCTTTCTTT
NA	TRBD1	TRBJ1-2	TRBV12-3/TRBV12-4	CASSPPERTGIYGYTF	TGTGCCAGCAGTCCCCCCGAACGGACAGGGATCTATGGCTACACCTTC
NA	NA	TRBJ1-1	TRBV19	CASSITADRLNTEAFF	TGTGCCAGTAGTATTACGGCAGACAGGTTGAACACTGAAGCTTTCTTT
many	NA	TRBJ1-1	TRBV2	CASRGDRTEAFF	TGTGCCAGCAGGGGGGACCGAACTGAAGCTTTCTTT
NA	NA	TRBJ2-2	TRBV11-2	CASSSRWTGRGRELFF	TGTGCCAGCAGCTCACGATGGACAGGGAGGGGTCGGGAGCTGTTTTTT
many	NA	TRBJ2-1	TRBV11-2	CASSLSPQGNEQFF	TGTGCCAGCAGCTTAAGCCCTCAGGGGAATGAGCAGTTCTTC
NA	NA	TRBJ2-7	TRBV10-3	CAIRVSSYEQYF	TGTGCCATCAGGGTAAGCTCCTACGAGCAGTACTTC
few	TRBD2	TRBJ2-5	TRBV20-1	CSASPRTSGSGETQYF	TGCAGTGCAAGCCCCCGGACTAGCGGGAGTGGAGAGACCCAGTACTTC
few	NA	TRBJ2-3	TRBV4-2	CASSQETGHTDTQYF	TGTGCCAGCAGCCAAGAAACTGGACACACAGATACGCAGTATTTT
NA	NA	TRBJ1-2	TRBV4-1	CASSQDVEGHNYGYTF	TGCGCCAGCAGCCAAGATGTGGAGGGGCACAACTATGGCTACACCTTC
few	TRBD1	TRBJ1-3	TRBV20-1	CSARDDGQGAGNTIYF	TGCAGTGCTAGAGACGACGGACAGGGCGCAGGAAACACCATATATTTT
many	NA	TRBJ2-1	TRBV7-8	CASLNTGVGYNEQFF	TGTGCCAGCTTAAATACGGGGGTCGGATACAATGAGCAGTTCTTC
NA	TRBD2	TRBJ2-1	TRBV6-1	CASRSPTSGRAYNEQFF	TGTGCCAGCAGGTCACCTACTAGCGGGAGGGCTTACAATGAGCAGTTCTTC
many	NA	TRBJ1-6	TRBV6-5	CASSLKGASDSPLHF	TGTGCCAGCAGTTTGAAGGGAGCTTCGGATTCACCCCTCCACTTT
NA	TRBD2	TRBJ2-5	TRBV4-1	CASSRLAEGETQYF	TGCGCCAGCAGTAGACTAGCGGAGGGAGAGACCCAGTACTTC
NA	TRBD1	TRBJ2-5	TRBV11-1	CASSSYRTGVAQETQYF	TGTGCCAGCAGCTCCTACCGTACAGGGGTTGCCCAAGAGACCCAGTACTTC
few	NA	TRBJ1-2	TRBV10-2	CASSEIWGVGGYTF	TGCGCCAGCAGTGAGATATGGGGGGTCGGAGGCTACACCTTC
many	TRBD2	TRBJ2-3	TRBV5-5	CASRGGGASSDKTDTQYF	TGTGCCAGCAGAGGCGGGGGGGCCTCTTCCGACAAAACAGATACGCAGTATTTT
few	TRBD1	TRBJ2-2	TRBV14	CASSQDQGVTGELFF	TGTGCCAGCAGCCAAGATCAGGGGGTCACCGGGGAGCTGTTTTTT
many	TRBD2	TRBJ2-3	TRBV20-1	CSVEPMSGRAGGDTQYF	TGCAGTGTTGAGCCTATGAGCGGGAGGGCCGGTGGAGATACGCAGTATTTT
few	TRBD1	TRBJ2-2	TRBV14	CASSQETGDTGELFF	TGTGCCAGCAGCCAAGAAACAGGGGACACCGGGGAGCTGTTTTTT
many	TRBD1	TRBJ2-3	TRBV10-3	CAISEEGGATDTQYF	TGTGCCATCAGTGAGGAAGGGGGCGCGACAGATACGCAGTATTTT
many	TRBD2	TRBJ2-7	TRBV20-1	CSAPSGGASYEQYF	TGCAGTGCTCCTAGCGGGGGGGCATCCTACGAGCAGTACTTC
few	NA	TRBJ2-1	TRBV19	CASKGYGGEDNEQFF	TGTGCCAGTAAGGGATATGGCGGGGAAGACAATGAGCAGTTCTTC
NA	TRBD2	TRBJ2-2	TRBV4-2	CASSQVGMRGGANTGELFF	TGTGCCAGCAGCCAAGTGGGAATGCGGGGGGGCGCCAACACCGGGGAGCTGTTTTTT
few	NA	TRBJ2-5	TRBV12-3/TRBV12-4	CASSLGYRETQYF	TGTGCCAGCAGTTTAGGCTACAGAGAGACCCAGTACTTC
NA	TRBD2	TRBJ2-1	TRBV20-1	CSARDYGLAGGGNEQFF	TGCAGTGCTAGAGACTACGGACTAGCGGGAGGCGGGAATGAGCAGTTCTTC
many	TRBD1	TRBJ2-3	TRBV6-1	CASRIQGADTQYF	TGTGCCAGCAGAATCCAGGGGGCAGATACGCAGTATTTT
NA	NA	TRBJ2-3	TRBV11-3	CASSAQASDTQYF	TGTGCCAGCAGCGCGCAGGCCTCGGATACGCAGTATTTT
few	TRBD1	TRBJ2-2	TRBV10-3	CAISESRQGAANTGELFF	TGTGCCATCAGTGAGTCGAGGCAGGGGGCTGCGAACACCGGGGAGCTGTTTTTT
many	TRBD2	TRBJ2-1	TRBV20-1	CSARDYGLAGYNEQFF	TGCAGTGCTAGAGACTACGGACTAGCGGGGTACAATGAGCAGTTCTTC
many	TRBD1	TRBJ2-7	TRBV6-2/TRBV6-3	CASSYSRTGNEQYF	TGTGCCAGCAGTTACTCGAGGACAGGGAACGAGCAGTACTTC
many	NA	TRBJ1-4	TRBV28	CASSFPDRLEKLFF	TGTGCCAGCAGTTTTCCTGACCGACTTGAAAAACTGTTTTTT
few	TRBD1	TRBJ2-1	TRBV10-3	CASEVDRGLDEQFF	TGTGCCTCGGAGGTGGACAGGGGGCTTGATGAGCAGTTCTTC
many	NA	TRBJ1-5	TRBV27	CASSYRDNQPQHF	TGTGCCAGCAGTTACAGGGACAATCAGCCCCAGCATTTT
many	TRBD2	TRBJ2-7	TRBV28	CASSPVAGRINEQYF	TGTGCCAGCAGTCCAGTAGCGGGACGGATAAACGAGCAGTACTTC
many	NA	TRBJ1-2	TRBV6-5	CASSYSRGGGYTF	TGTGCCAGCAGTTACTCCCGGGGGGGTGGCTACACCTTC
NA	NA	TRBJ2-2	TRBV6-2/TRBV6-3	CASSYPGTGELFF	TGTGCCAGCAGTTACCCCGGCACCGGGGAGCTGTTTTTT
NA	NA	TRBJ2-7	TRBV20-1	CSARDKIYEQYF	TGCAGTGCTAGAGACAAAATATACGAGCAGTACTTC
NA	NA	TRBJ2-7	TRBV20-1	CSARDRMGAYEQYF	TGCAGTGCTAGAGATCGAATGGGGGCCTACGAGCAGTACTTC
few	NA	TRBJ2-3	TRBV6-5	CASSYSRGVGSWDTQYF	TGTGCCAGCAGTTACTCGAGAGGGGTCGGGAGCTGGGATACGCAGTATTTT
many	TRBD1	TRBJ1-4	TRBV7-2	CASRDRTGSSELFF	TGTGCCAGCAGGGACCGGACAGGGTCATCGGAACTGTTTTTT
few	NA	TRBJ2-6	TRBV3-1	CASSQDREAGANVLTF	TGTGCCAGCAGCCAAGATCGGGAAGCGGGGGCCAACGTCCTGACTTTC
many	TRBD1	TRBJ2-7	TRBV13	CASSLLGTGNEQYF	TGTGCCAGCAGCTTACTCGGGACAGGGAACGAGCAGTACTTC
few	TRBD1	TRBJ2-1	TRBV19	CASTLRRQGVDEQFF	TGTGCCAGTACCCTTAGGCGGCAGGGGGTGGATGAGCAGTTCTTC
many	TRBD1	TRBJ1-5	TRBV19	CASSTRQGSSNQPQHF	TGTGCCAGTAGTACCCGACAGGGATCAAGCAATCAGCCCCAGCATTTT
many	TRBD1	TRBJ1-2	TRBV20-1	CSAVTGGYGYTF	TGCAGTGCCGTAACAGGGGGCTATGGCTACACCTTC
many	NA	TRBJ1-2	TRBV20-1	CSARVVGGTNYGYTF	TGCAGTGCTAGAGTTGTCGGCGGGACTAACTATGGCTACACCTTC
many	NA	TRBJ1-1	TRBV20-1	CSAHLHTANEAFF	TGCAGTGCCCATCTTCACACGGCGAATGAAGCTTTCTTT
many	NA	TRBJ1-1	TRBV2	CASSERAQGAMNTEAFF	TGTGCCAGCAGTGAACGGGCACAGGGTGCCATGAACACTGAAGCTTTCTTT